This paragraph reports one TCR beta chain. No antigen is known for it. This likely came from a read error, as a far larger clone is one base away. Distinct nucleotide sequences in the sample also encode this CDR3. The sample is drawn from a study of shared clonotypes between healthy human individuals. This CDR3 region has 14 residues. Per germline, CDR1 ENHRY and CDR2 SYGVKD. The sequencing of unsorted PBMC DNA took place on ten immunoSEQ deep assay plates. In the source study's methods: Quality scores were absent from the junction-only immunoSEQ sequences, so filtering differed. The table came from immunoSEQ multiplex PCR; TCRdb's copy has only in-frame clones and leaves some out. The V and J calls and clone size were taken over from that table, and D and trimming were inferred from the DNA. The sample gives hundreds of thousands of clones, 75% to 80% of which show up once; around 13% is in the top ten.

Study findings and constraints: The sampled material consisted only of blood, and tissue repertoires are likely to differ.

The source material was PBMCs. This sequence was found in a woman aged 40 to 50 in good health. Some clones in this sample may be carry-over from other donors' samples. This chain links TRBV10-3 with TRBJ1-2; a weak D match, TRBD1 (6 bases). The CDR3 DNA is TGTGCCATCAGCGAGTCGAACAGGGCAAGTGGCTACACCTTC. It translates to CAISESNRASGYTF.